The 10 T cell receptor beta chains below come from one sample, sequenced in a study of CD4 T cells in relation to SARS-CoV-2 and coronaviruses. The method was immunoSEQ multiplex PCR; TCRdb's version includes in-frame clones alone and lacks a portion of them. The table records 22,000 or so clones, around 68% of them present only once. CD4+ T cells from unexposed donors were obtained before the COVID-19 pandemic (2011-2018). CD4+ T cells were isolated from the cells after about nine days of culture. These receptors' targets are unknown. The sequencing input was CD4+ T cells from PBMCs, cultured in vitro. These receptors all come from a human donor in good health.

The chain joins TRBV6-4 to TRBJ2-2; D gene uncertain. This CDR3 contains 13 residues. CDR1 MRHNA and CDR2 SNTAGT come from the germline V gene. Trimming cost V 4 bases and J 5 bases, with 8 bases left between them. CDR3 region: CASSVTETGELFF. CDR3 in DNA: TGTGCCAGCAGTGTGACTGAGACCGGGGAGCTGTTTTTT.

The V gene is TRBV6-5, the J gene TRBJ2-4; D unresolved. Germline assignment: CDR1 MNHEY and CDR2 SVGAGI. The V end was cut by 10 bases, the J end by 5 bases, with 15 bases between. There are 13 residues in the CDR3. The CDR3 DNA follows: TGTGCCACAAGCGCCTGGCACGAAAACATTCAGTACTTC. Its translation is CATSAWHENIQYF.

V is TRBV7-6 and J is TRBJ2-7; D unclear. Germline-derived CDR1 and CDR2 are SGHVS and FNYEAQ. The CDR3 is 16 amino acids. V dropped 1 base and J dropped 0 bases, with 13 bases sitting between them. The CDR3 nucleotides read TGTGCCAGCAGCTTAGATTTATCGGGCAGCTCCTACGAGCAGTACTTC. This codes for CASSLDLSGSSYEQYF. The full variable domain, with the rest looked up from reference TRBV7-6 and TRBJ2-7, is GAGVSQSPRYKVTKRGQDVALRCDPISGHVSLYWYRQALGQGPEFLTYFNYEAQQDKSGLPNDRFSAERPEGSISTLTIQRTEQRDSAMYRCASSLDLSGSSYEQYFGPGTRLTVT.

V usage is TRBV3-1 (or the pseudogene TRBV3-2) and J usage is TRBJ2-7; D remains unclear. Germline V lookup: CDR1 LGHDT, CDR2 YNNKEL (reference sequence). V lost 0 bases and J 2 bases, leaving 5 bases between the germline ends. The CDR3 runs 13 residues. CDR3 coding DNA: TGTGCCAGCAGCCAAGAGAGTGCCTACGAGCAGTACTTC. This encodes CASSQESAYEQYF.

This clone has a handful of counts. The chain joins TRBV3-1 (or the pseudogene TRBV3-2) to TRBJ1-2, with 8 bases fitting TRBD1. Germline CDR1 and CDR2: LGHDT and YNNKEL (reference sequence). The trim removed 2 bases at V and 3 bases at J, leaving 5 bases unmatched. This CDR3 region has 15 residues. CDR3 in DNA: TGTGCCAGCAGCCAAACCGGGACAGGTTACTATGGCTACACCTTC. Its translation is CASSQTGTGYYGYTF.

The rearrangement links TRBV6-5 to TRBJ2-3; D call uncertain. The V end was cut by 6 bases, the J end by 6 bases, with 13 bases between. The CDR3 sequence is 13 residues long. Germline V lookup: CDR1 MNHEY, CDR2 SVGAGI. DNA of the CDR3: TGTGCCAGCAGACGTGGCGGTGGGGATACGCAGTATTTT. It codes for CASRRGGGDTQYF.

CDR3: CASSPRRVETQYF. The CDR3 DNA reads TGTGCCAGCAGCCCTCGGAGGGTTGAGACCCAGTACTTC. The V and J genes are TRBV7-6 and TRBJ2-5; possible D gene TRBD2, 6 bases. The ends were cut back, 5 bases at V and 5 bases at J, with 12 bases in the middle. The germline V gene encodes CDR1 SGHVS and CDR2 FNYEAQ. The CDR3 has 13 residues.

J is TRBJ2-6 and V is TRBV7-2; the D gene could be TRBD1 or TRBD2 (5 bases each). Germline values: CDR1 SGHTA, CDR2 FQGNSA. With 1 base removed from V and 16 bases from J, the gap between germline ends came to 17 bases. This CDR3 is 14 amino acids long. The CDR3 loop reads CASSLEQGVAGLTF. The CDR3 bases are TGTGCCAGCAGCTTAGAGCAGGGAGTAGCCGGTCTGACTTTC.

This chain connects TRBV7-2 to TRBJ1-1; D gene ambiguous. Germline assignment: CDR1 SGHTA and CDR2 FQGNSA. Trimming pared 3 bases from V and 1 base from J, leaving 12 bases between. This CDR3 has 15 residues. CDR3 nucleotide sequence: TGTGCCAGCAGCTTTGGTGTACAGCGGAACACTGAAGCTTTCTTT. The encoded protein is CASSFGVQRNTEAFF.

J is TRBJ2-7 and V is TRBV3-1 (or the pseudogene TRBV3-2); D perhaps matches TRBD1 (5 bases). Between the trimmed V and J ends, which lost 0 bases and 7 bases, there was a span of 16 bases. Germline-derived CDR1 and CDR2 are LGHDT and YNNKEL (reference sequence). The CDR3 extends over 15 amino acids. CDR3 region: CASSQDVAGPREQYF. The CDR3 nucleotides read TGTGCCAGCAGCCAAGATGTAGCAGGGCCAAGGGAGCAGTACTTC.